One and the same sample provided the 27 T cell receptor beta chains below, sequenced in a study of cytomegalovirus exposure and HLA in healthy donors. Sequencing was performed with immunoSEQ multiplex PCR; in TCRdb, only in-frame clones are kept and a portion is missing. Here the sample spans 150,000 to 200,000 clones, just under 90% being singletons. Input material: PBMCs. The receptor source for this set is a woman in her twenties or thirties in good health and CMV-seronegative.

Concerning this clone itself: Compared with germline, one end of the junction differs, possibly owing to a read error. V is TRBV11-2 and J is TRBJ2-1, with 14 positions matching TRBD2. CDR3 length equals 14 residues. Germline V gene data show CDR1 as SGHAT and CDR2 as FQNNGV. CDR3 coding DNA: TGTGCCAGCAGCTTCGAATCGGGACTAGCGGGGGCCCTCTTC. Its protein product is CASSFESGLAGALF.

The J gene is TRBJ2-3, the V gene TRBV29-1; possibly TRBD1 for D (6 bases). The CDR3 loop spans 11 amino acids. The ends were cut back, 6 bases at V and 12 bases at J, with 16 bases in the middle. Germline CDR1 and CDR2: SQVTM and ANQGSEA. CDR3 DNA sequence: TGCAGCGTCCAGGGGTGGGATGTACAGTATTTT. Translation: CSVQGWDVQYF.

This chain links TRBV4-3 with TRBJ2-7, with 8 bases matching TRBD1. Trimming at V came to 1 base and at J to 4 bases, leaving 6 bases not matched to a gene. CDR3 length: 15 residues. Per germline, CDR1 LGHNA and CDR2 YSLEER. DNA for the CDR3: TGCGCCAGCAGCCAAGGTGTCAGGGGGCCTTACGAGCAGTACTTC. It is translated as CASSQGVRGPYEQYF.

The genes are TRBV10-3 and TRBJ1-5; D perhaps matches TRBD1 (5 bases). Germline CDR1 ENHRY, CDR2 SYGVKD. The CDR3 is 17 amino acids. V dropped 3 bases and J dropped 4 bases, with 19 bases sitting between them. The CDR3 DNA follows: TGTGCCATCAGTGATGATCGGGACTTACTGGGGAATCAGCCCCAGCATTTT. Its translation is CAISDDRDLLGNQPQHF.

The chain employs TRBV6-5 and TRBJ2-7, with 11 bases identical to TRBD1. The CDR3 length is 14 residues. Germline lookup yields CDR1 MNHEY and CDR2 SVGAGI. V was pared by 7 bases and J by 2 bases, with 4 bases of the junction left unmatched. CDR3 nucleotide sequence: TGTGCCAGCACGCCGGGACAGGGGGCCTACGAGCAGTACTTC. Protein product: CASTPGQGAYEQYF.

This sequence joins TRBV5-4 and TRBJ1-6; 7 nucleotides agree with TRBD1. There are 15 residues in the CDR3. Germline CDR1 SGHNT, CDR2 YYREEE (reference sequence). Trimming took 2 bases from V and 7 from J; bases not matched to a gene: 6. Written as DNA, the CDR3 is TGTGCCAGCAGCTTCTTGGACAGGCCGAATTCACCCCTCCACTTT. Translation: CASSFLDRPNSPLHF.

The CDR3 nucleotides are TGCGCCAGCAAACCGGGGGGGCTCTACAATGAGCAGTTCTTC. Residues: CASKPGGLYNEQFF. The chain has TRBV10-2 and TRBJ2-1; 8 nucleotides align to TRBD2. J was trimmed by 3 bases and V by 7 bases; bases with no gene match: 5. Germline CDR1 reads WSHSY; CDR2 reads SAAADI. The CDR3 length is 14 residues.

The rearrangement uses TRBV6-5 and TRBJ1-5; D might be TRBD1 (5 bases). This CDR3 has 15 amino acids. Between the trimmed V and J ends, which lost 5 bases and 5 bases, there was a span of 16 bases. CDR1 is MNHEY, CDR2 SVGAGI, per germline. CDR3 amino acids: CASSTSGKGHQPQHF. The DNA of the CDR3 is TGTGCCAGCAGTACATCAGGGAAAGGTCATCAGCCCCAGCATTTT.

The chain recombines TRBV11-2 with TRBJ2-7; TRBD2 aligns across 9 bases. Germline V gene sequence: CDR1 SGHAT, CDR2 FQNNGV. The CDR3 is 15 residues long. The V gene end was trimmed by 2 bases and the J gene end by 0 bases; junction bases not matched to a gene: 2. CDR3 bases: TGTGCCAGCAGCTTAACTAGCGGGCCCTCCTACGAGCAGTACTTC. This codes for CASSLTSGPSYEQYF.

This clone was observed a handful of times. The genes are TRBV5-1 and TRBJ1-2; D possibly corresponds to TRBD1 (5 bases). V lost 3 bases and J lost 6, with 18 bases in between. The CDR3 is 15 amino acids. CDR1 SGHRS and CDR2 YFSETQ come from the germline V gene. CDR3: CASSSPGIEPHGYTF. The DNA of the CDR3 is TGCGCCAGCAGCTCCCCAGGGATTGAGCCTCATGGCTACACCTTC. Full variable domain (remainder filled in from reference TRBV5-1 and TRBJ1-2): KAGVTQTPRYLIKTRGQQVTLSCSPISGHRSVSWYQQTPGQGLQFLFEYFSETQRNKGNFPGRFSGRQFSNSRSEMNVSTLELGDSALYLCASSSPGIEPHGYTFGSGTRLTVV.

V usage is TRBV2 and J usage is TRBJ2-3; 8 bases are shared with TRBD1. The V segment lost 3 bases and the J segment 3 bases; nucleotides outside the gene matches: 5. The V gene's germline CDR1 is SNHLY and CDR2 FYNNEI. The CDR3 consists of 15 residues. The CDR3 nucleotides read TGTGCCAGCAGTGACGACAGGGGATTTACAGATACGCAGTATTTT. Amino acids: CASSDDRGFTDTQYF. Looking up the rest from reference TRBV2 and TRBJ2-3 gives the full variable domain: EPEVTQTPSHQVTQMGQEVILRCVPISNHLYFYWYRQILGQKVEFLVSFYNNEISEKSEIFDDQFSVERPDGSNFTLKIRSTKLEDSAMYFCASSDDRGFTDTQYFGPGTRLTVL.

The V call is TRBV4-3, the J call TRBJ1-2; D gene ambiguous. The V gene lost 0 bases and the J gene lost 2 bases, with 16 bases spanning the gap. The CDR3 spans 17 residues. Per germline, CDR1 LGHNA and CDR2 YSLEER. CDR3 in DNA: TGCGCCAGCAGCCAAGATCGATCGACTGGAGTAAACTATGGCTACACCTTC. Translated, it gives CASSQDRSTGVNYGYTF.

The genes are TRBV4-2 and TRBJ1-5; TRBD1 matches 7 bases. CDR3 length: 13 amino acids. Germline-derived CDR1 and CDR2 are LGHNA and YNFKEQ. J lost 6 bases, V lost 7 bases, and 6 bases had no gene match. CDR3 in amino acids: CASNGQGGQPQHF. For the CDR3, the DNA is TGTGCCAGCAATGGGCAGGGGGGTCAGCCCCAGCATTTT.

As concerns this clone: Germline and junction disagree at one end, which may indicate a read error. V gene TRBV27 combines with J gene TRBJ2-1; 7 bases are shared with TRBD1. The CDR3 spans 14 residues. Germline CDR1 MNHEY, CDR2 SMNVEV (reference sequence). The CDR3 DNA reads as TGTGCCAGCAGTCCAGAGGGGGCCTACATTGAGCAGTTCTTC. It specifies CASSPEGAYIEQFF.

The count of this clone is one. V is TRBV6-6 and J is TRBJ2-7; TRBD1 might be the D (5 bases). Trimming pared 8 bases from V and 2 bases from J, leaving 7 bases between. Germline V lookup: CDR1 MNHNY, CDR2 SVGAGI (reference sequence). The CDR3 is 11 amino acids. CDR3 DNA sequence: TGTGCCAGCGGGGCCACCTACGAGCAGTACTTC. Amino acids: CASGATYEQYF.

The chain recombines TRBV4-1 with TRBJ2-4; 10 nucleotides line up with TRBD1. The CDR3 is 17 amino acids. V was pared by 3 bases and J by 1 base, with 6 bases of the junction left unmatched. Germline CDR1 and CDR2: MGHRA and YSYEKL. The CDR3 loop is CASSHGTGAGAKNIQYF. The CDR3 region has the DNA TGCGCCAGCAGCCACGGGACAGGGGCCGGGGCCAAAAACATTCAGTACTTC.

The J gene is TRBJ1-1, the V gene TRBV6-5; D gene ambiguous. Trimming removed 5 bases from V and 1 base from J, with 11 bases in between. Germline V gives CDR1 MNHEY, CDR2 SVGAGI. The CDR3 loop spans 14 amino acids. CDR3 coding DNA: TGTGCCAGCAGTACGGTCGGGTGGAACACTGAAGCTTTCTTT. This codes for CASSTVGWNTEAFF.

The chain is built from TRBV4-1 and TRBJ2-5; 7 bases match TRBD1. Looked up from germline, CDR1 is MGHRA and CDR2 is YSYEKL. V trimming: 3 bases; J trimming: 3 bases; junction bases outside the gene matches: 7. The CDR3 has 15 amino acids. CDR3 coding DNA: TGCGCCAGCAGCCAGGACCCGGGACAGAAAGAGACCCAGTACTTC. This gives the protein CASSQDPGQKETQYF.

In its sample, this clone was seen once. J is TRBJ2-5 and V is TRBV7-7; the D gene is possibly TRBD2 (7 bases). The germline gives CDR1 SSHAT, CDR2 FNYEAQ (reference sequence). The CDR3 is 15 residues long. V was clipped by 2 bases and J by 5 bases, with 15 bases between them. The CDR3 reads CASSLMRGGMETQYF. The CDR3 nucleotides read TGTGCCAGCAGCTTAATGAGGGGGGGGATGGAGACCCAGTACTTC.

This chain joins TRBV6-6 and TRBJ2-5, with D unresolved. Between the trimmed V and J ends, which lost 2 bases and 4 bases, there was a span of 11 bases. This CDR3 is 14 amino acids long. Germline CDR1 and CDR2: MNHNY and SVGAGI (reference sequence). CDR3 protein: CASSYTIPGETQYF. The CDR3 DNA is TGTGCCAGCAGTTACACCATACCGGGAGAGACCCAGTACTTC.

The chain links TRBV10-3 to TRBJ1-6; a possible D gene is TRBD1 (6 bases). Germline V lookup: CDR1 ENHRY, CDR2 SYGVKD. The CDR3 loop spans 15 amino acids. V was clipped by 7 bases and J by 4 bases, with 14 bases between them. As DNA, the CDR3 is TGTGCCATCATGTCGGGGCAGGGGTATAATTCACCCCTCCACTTT. The encoded protein is CAIMSGQGYNSPLHF.

J is TRBJ1-5 and V is TRBV10-1; maybe TRBD1 (6 bases). This CDR3 is 16 amino acids long. From germline, CDR1 is WNHNN and CDR2 SYGVQD (reference sequence). The ends were cut back, 5 bases at V and 1 base at J, with 15 bases in the middle. DNA for the CDR3: TGCGCCAGCAGTCCTCCCGGACAGAAAAGCAATCAGCCCCAGCATTTT. Residues: CASSPPGQKSNQPQHF.

CDR3 residues: CASSRATGQIYEQYF. CDR3 coding DNA: TGCGCCAGCAGCCGGGCGACAGGGCAAATCTACGAGCAGTACTTC. This rearrangement joins TRBV5-1 to TRBJ2-7; 7 bases fit TRBD1. Unmatched junction bases numbered 10, after V lost 4 bases and J lost 3 bases. This CDR3 is built from 15 residues. Germline loops: CDR1 SGHRS, CDR2 YFSETQ.

The chain has TRBV9 and TRBJ1-5; 9 nucleotides match TRBD1. This CDR3 spans 15 amino acids. The V and J ends lost 3 bases and 4 bases, in that order; junction bases with no gene match: 5. The V gene's germline CDR1 is SGDLS and CDR2 YYNGEE. CDR3 sequence reads: CASSGRDRVNQPQHF. The DNA for the CDR3 is TGTGCCAGCAGCGGGCGGGACAGGGTAAATCAGCCCCAGCATTTT.

This chain connects TRBV6-1 to TRBJ1-1; the D is unclear. V gave up 10 bases and J gave up 4 bases, with 16 bases separating them. Germline V CDR1 and CDR2: MNHNS, SASEGT. The CDR3 sequence is 13 residues long. The CDR3 DNA is TGTGCCACCCGAGGTGGAAGTTTCACTGAAGCTTTCTTT. Translating it yields CATRGGSFTEAFF.

This sequence joins TRBV6-1 and TRBJ1-4, with D unclear. This CDR3 contains 12 residues. CDR1 is MNHNS, CDR2 SASEGT, per germline. Between the trimmed V and J ends, which lost 2 bases and 8 bases, there was a span of 6 bases. This CDR3 is CASSERGEKLFF. The CDR3 DNA follows: TGTGCCAGCAGTGAAAGAGGAGAAAAACTGTTTTTT.

DNA of the CDR3: TGTGCCAGCAGCCAAGACAGGGCCGCTGAAGCTTTCTTT. This translates into CASSQDRAAEAFF. V gene TRBV6-1 combines with J gene TRBJ1-1; 7 bases are shared with TRBD1. The trim removed 6 bases at V and 6 bases at J, leaving 7 bases unmatched. Germline lookup yields CDR1 MNHNS and CDR2 SASEGT. The CDR3 has 13 amino acids.